The rows below give T cell receptor beta chains drawn from one sample of a study of shared clonotypes between healthy human individuals. Clones were sequenced by immunoSEQ multiplex PCR, and TCRdb holds only the in-frame ones, with some missing. The sample contains about 650,000 clones, 95% of which appear only once. Specimen: naive CD8+ T cells sorted from blood. The receptors were sampled from a woman in her twenties or thirties in good health. Both conserved end residues are part of each CDR3. The D gene is left open where the match is weak. Where a row states a size, it is once, few, many or the class of an expanded clone; other rows omit it.

size: .
D: .
J: TRBJ1-1
V: TRBV19
CDR3: CASRRRDEAFF
DNA: TGTGCCAGTAGAAGGAGAGACGAAGCTTTCTTT

size: .
D: .
J: TRBJ2-6
V: TRBV5-6
CDR3: CASSLGVPGANVLTF
DNA: TGTGCCAGCAGCCTGGGGGTGCCTGGGGCCAACGTCCTGACTTTC

size: .
D: TRBD2
J: TRBJ2-2
V: TRBV10-3
CDR3: CAISELGLARSTGELFF
DNA: TGTGCCATCAGTGAGCTCGGACTAGCGAGAAGCACCGGGGAGCTGTTTTTT

size: .
D: .
J: TRBJ2-7
V: TRBV20-1
CDR3: CSAPLVYEQYF
DNA: TGCAGTGCTCCCCTTGTCTACGAGCAGTACTTC

size: .
D: .
J: TRBJ2-4
V: TRBV4-2
CDR3: CASSQDRAGSLHIQYF
DNA: TGTGCCAGCAGCCAAGATCGGGCGGGGTCGCTCCACATTCAGTACTTC

size: once
D: TRBD1
J: TRBJ1-1
V: TRBV27
CDR3: CASRPGTGNTEAFF
DNA: TGTGCCAGCAGACCCGGGACAGGGAATACTGAAGCTTTCTTT

size: .
D: .
J: TRBJ2-1
V: TRBV5-1
CDR3: CASSLVLDTYNEQFF
DNA: TGCGCCAGCAGCTTGGTTTTGGACACCTACAATGAGCAGTTCTTC

size: .
D: TRBD1
J: TRBJ1-2
V: TRBV2
CDR3: CASSELGGSYGYTF
DNA: TGTGCCAGCAGTGAACTAGGGGGCTCCTATGGCTACACCTTC

size: .
D: TRBD1
J: TRBJ1-5
V: TRBV6-1
CDR3: CASSEERAGGWQPQHF
DNA: TGTGCCAGCAGTGAAGAGCGTGCAGGGGGTTGGCAGCCCCAGCATTTT

size: .
D: .
J: TRBJ1-4
V: TRBV13
CDR3: CASSSSTHGEKLFF
DNA: TGTGCCAGCAGCTCCTCCACACATGGGGAAAAACTGTTTTTT

size: .
D: .
J: TRBJ2-1
V: TRBV7-9
CDR3: CASRGDHNEQFF
DNA: TGTGCCAGCAGAGGGGACCACAATGAGCAGTTCTTC

size: .
D: .
J: TRBJ1-1
V: TRBV7-6
CDR3: CASSPIVTMGDTEAFF
DNA: TGTGCCAGCAGCCCCATCGTCACAATGGGGGACACTGAAGCTTTCTTT

size: .
D: TRBD2
J: TRBJ2-3
V: TRBV7-8
CDR3: CASSSKLAGVTDTQYF
DNA: TGTGCCAGCAGCTCCAAACTAGCGGGGGTAACAGATACGCAGTATTTT

size: once
D: .
J: TRBJ1-1
V: TRBV7-6
CDR3: CASRGGGYGAEAFF
DNA: TGTGCCAGCAGGGGCGGGGGGTACGGCGCTGAAGCTTTCTTT

size: .
D: .
J: TRBJ2-7
V: TRBV9
CDR3: CASSASGTYEQYF
DNA: TGTGCCAGCAGCGCCTCAGGGACCTACGAGCAGTACTTC

size: .
D: .
J: TRBJ2-7
V: TRBV19
CDR3: CASSISDTGSHEQYF
DNA: TGTGCCAGTAGTATCTCCGACACAGGATCCCACGAGCAGTACTTC

size: .
D: .
J: TRBJ2-6
V: TRBV7-6
CDR3: CASSLGGANVLTF
DNA: TGTGCCAGCAGCTTAGGTGGGGCCAACGTCCTGACTTTC

size: .
D: TRBD1
J: TRBJ1-2
V: TRBV4-2
CDR3: CASSQALGGQSDGGYTF
DNA: TGTGCCAGCAGCCAAGCTTTAGGGGGACAGAGCGACGGTGGCTACACCTTC

size: .
D: TRBD1
J: TRBJ2-1
V: TRBV28
CDR3: CASSEQGTNNEQFF
DNA: TGTGCCAGCAGTGAACAGGGGACCAACAATGAGCAGTTCTTC

size: .
D: .
J: TRBJ2-7
V: TRBV5-4
CDR3: CASSDVLTYEQYF
DNA: TGTGCCAGCAGCGACGTCCTAACCTACGAGCAGTACTTC

size: .
D: TRBD1
J: TRBJ1-2
V: TRBV11-2
CDR3: CASSFDRDYGYTF
DNA: TGTGCCAGCAGCTTCGACAGGGACTATGGCTACACCTTC

size: .
D: .
J: TRBJ2-2
V: TRBV7-9
CDR3: CASSPRPGELFF
DNA: TGTGCCAGCAGCCCTAGGCCCGGGGAGCTGTTTTTT

size: .
D: TRBD1
J: TRBJ2-2
V: TRBV19
CDR3: CASTDRVYGELFF
DNA: TGTGCCAGTACGGACAGGGTCTACGGGGAGCTGTTTTTT

size: .
D: .
J: TRBJ2-3
V: TRBV27
CDR3: CASSFTGALNTQYF
DNA: TGTGCCAGCAGTTTTACTGGGGCACTCAATACGCAGTATTTT

size: .
D: .
J: TRBJ1-1
V: TRBV5-1
CDR3: CASSLAPSGNTEAFF
DNA: TGCGCCAGCAGCTTGGCCCCCAGTGGGAACACTGAAGCTTTCTTT

size: once
D: .
J: TRBJ1-1
V: TRBV5-4
CDR3: CASSFGNLGTEAFF
DNA: TGTGCCAGCAGCTTCGGGAATCTGGGCACTGAAGCTTTCTTT

size: .
D: .
J: TRBJ2-1
V: TRBV29-1
CDR3: CSVEERYNEQFF
DNA: TGCAGCGTTGAAGAGCGGTACAATGAGCAGTTCTTC

size: .
D: TRBD2
J: TRBJ2-7
V: TRBV27
CDR3: CASTPLAGGGEQYF
DNA: TGTGCCAGCACCCCACTAGCGGGAGGGGGGGAGCAGTACTTC

size: once
D: .
J: TRBJ1-2
V: TRBV6-5
CDR3: CASSSSSGGAPYGYTF
DNA: TGTGCCAGCAGTTCCTCCTCCGGGGGCGCACCCTATGGCTACACCTTC

size: .
D: TRBD2
J: TRBJ2-3
V: TRBV2
CDR3: CATILAEYNTDTQYF
DNA: TGTGCCACCATTCTAGCGGAATATAACACAGATACGCAGTATTTT

size: .
D: TRBD2
J: TRBJ2-1
V: TRBV5-1
CDR3: CASSWTSEYNEQFF
DNA: TGCGCCAGCAGCTGGACTAGCGAATACAATGAGCAGTTCTTC

size: .
D: TRBD1
J: TRBJ1-1
V: TRBV5-4
CDR3: CASSPGTGGRTEAFF
DNA: TGTGCCAGCAGCCCCGGGACAGGGGGCAGAACTGAAGCTTTCTTT

size: .
D: TRBD2
J: TRBJ2-3
V: TRBV4-1
CDR3: CASSRLTSASGNTDTQYF
DNA: TGCGCCAGCAGCCGCCTAACGAGCGCTAGCGGGAACACAGATACGCAGTATTTT

size: .
D: .
J: TRBJ2-6
V: TRBV27
CDR3: CASSLLAGPSPPGANVLTF
DNA: TGTGCCAGCAGTTTATTGGCAGGGCCCTCACCCCCTGGGGCCAACGTCCTGACTTTC

size: .
D: .
J: TRBJ1-5
V: TRBV28
CDR3: CASRGLLQRQPQHF
DNA: TGTGCCAGCAGAGGACTCCTTCAGCGGCAGCCCCAGCATTTT

size: .
D: TRBD1
J: TRBJ1-5
V: TRBV28
CDR3: CASRGQGSNQPQHF
DNA: TGTGCCAGCAGAGGACAGGGAAGCAATCAGCCCCAGCATTTT

size: .
D: .
J: TRBJ2-1
V: TRBV27
CDR3: CASSSGGDEQFF
DNA: TGTGCCAGCAGTTCTGGGGGAGATGAGCAGTTCTTC

size: once
D: .
J: TRBJ1-1
V: TRBV6-6
CDR3: CASSYGYLENTEAFF
DNA: TGTGCCAGCAGTTACGGTTATCTGGAGAACACTGAAGCTTTCTTT

size: .
D: TRBD1
J: TRBJ2-1
V: TRBV27
CDR3: CASSSRQGRFYNEQFF
DNA: TGTGCCAGCAGTTCCCGACAGGGGAGATTCTACAATGAGCAGTTCTTC

size: .
D: TRBD1
J: TRBJ1-2
V: TRBV5-8
CDR3: CASSRKQGNGGYTF
DNA: TGTGCCAGCAGCCGAAAACAGGGGAATGGGGGCTACACCTTC

size: .
D: TRBD2
J: TRBJ2-7
V: TRBV13
CDR3: CASSLGPGGYEQYF
DNA: TGTGCCAGCAGCTTGGGTCCGGGAGGGTACGAGCAGTACTTC

size: .
D: .
J: TRBJ2-1
V: TRBV7-9
CDR3: CASSLALRRSYNEQFF
DNA: TGTGCCAGCAGCTTGGCCCTTAGGAGATCCTACAATGAGCAGTTCTTC

size: .
D: TRBD2
J: TRBJ2-3
V: TRBV9
CDR3: CASSVGTSQGDTQYF
DNA: TGTGCCAGCAGCGTCGGGACTAGCCAAGGAGATACGCAGTATTTT

size: .
D: .
J: TRBJ1-6
V: TRBV5-4
CDR3: CASGPSPLHF
DNA: TGTGCCAGCGGGCCTTCACCCCTCCACTTT

size: .
D: .
J: TRBJ2-1
V: TRBV6-1
CDR3: CASIEGNEQFF
DNA: TGTGCCAGCATAGAAGGTAATGAGCAGTTCTTC

size: .
D: .
J: TRBJ2-2
V: TRBV28
CDR3: CASSLSFNTGELFF
DNA: TGTGCCAGCAGTTTAAGCTTTAACACCGGGGAGCTGTTTTTT

size: .
D: .
J: TRBJ2-7
V: TRBV4-1
CDR3: CASSHPTGSYEQYF
DNA: TGCGCCAGCAGCCACCCGACAGGATCCTACGAGCAGTACTTC

size: .
D: .
J: TRBJ1-3
V: TRBV19
CDR3: CASSNGGSGNTIYF
DNA: TGTGCCAGTAGTAACGGGGGCTCTGGAAACACCATATATTTT

size: .
D: .
J: TRBJ1-1
V: TRBV4-1
CDR3: CASSQIGDSIEAFF
DNA: TGCGCCAGCAGCCAAATCGGTGACTCGATTGAAGCTTTCTTT

size: .
D: .
J: TRBJ2-7
V: TRBV28
CDR3: CASTRTGLVGEQYF
DNA: TGTGCCAGCACTCGAACAGGTCTGGTTGGGGAGCAGTACTTC